The present T cell receptor (beta chain) was sequenced within a study of shared clonotypes between healthy human individuals. Replicate PCRs for sorted subsets used approximately 190 ng DNA; this equaled 25,000 to 30,000 T cell genomes. Produced via immunoSEQ multiplex PCR; TCRdb's table is partial and in-frame only. The profile covers more than 2 million clones, with roughly 94% appearing a single time and 0.1% to 0.15% taken by the ten largest. In regard to this clone: Other DNA sequences in the same sample also yield this CDR3.

V gave up 0 bases and J gave up 0 bases, with 6 bases separating them. Germline assignment: CDR1 SGHRS and CDR2 YFSETQ. The CDR3 loop spans 14 amino acids. This chain links TRBV5-1 with TRBJ1-1; D gene unclear. The sequence was obtained from a man younger than 30 in good health. The sequencing input was naive CD4+ T cells sorted from blood. Noted subset: CD45RA+ positively selected. CDR3 in amino acids: CASSLGRLNTEAFF. In DNA form, the CDR3 reads TGCGCCAGCAGCTTGGGACGGTTGAACACTGAAGCTTTCTTT. Looking up the rest from reference TRBV5-1 and TRBJ1-1 gives the full variable domain: KAGVTQTPRYLIKTRGQQVTLSCSPISGHRSVSWYQQTPGQGLQFLFEYFSETQRNKGNFPGRFSGRQFSNSRSEMNVSTLELGDSALYLCASSLGRLNTEAFFGQGTRLTVV.